A selection of T cell receptor beta chains follows, all from one sample in a study of cytomegalovirus exposure and HLA in healthy donors. Libraries were prepared by immunoSEQ multiplex PCR; TCRdb keeps only in-frame clonotypes and omits some of them. The data show about 110,000 clones, with nearly 80% seen just once and around 1.3% held by the top ten. The sample taken for sequencing was PBMCs. These receptors all stem from a woman aged 30 to 39 in good health and CMV-seronegative. The CDR3 runs from the conserved cysteine through the conserved F or W. Fields, in order: D gene, J gene, clone size, V gene, CDR3 protein, CDR3 DNA. A D gene is named only where the DNA matches it firmly. Rows give clone size only sometimes, using once, few, many, or a class for an expanded clone.

D gene: TRBD2
J gene: TRBJ2-1
clone size: NA
V gene: TRBV2
CDR3 protein: CASQSSGRDEQFF
CDR3 DNA: TGTGCCAGCCAGTCTAGCGGGAGAGATGAGCAGTTCTTC

D gene: NA
J gene: TRBJ2-1
clone size: NA
V gene: TRBV5-1
CDR3 protein: CASSSRESSYNEQFF
CDR3 DNA: TGCGCCAGCAGCTCGAGGGAGAGCTCCTACAATGAGCAGTTCTTC

D gene: NA
J gene: TRBJ2-7
clone size: NA
V gene: TRBV4-1
CDR3 protein: CASSQVGGSSYEQYF
CDR3 DNA: TGCGCCAGCAGCCAAGTCGGAGGGAGTTCCTACGAGCAGTACTTC

D gene: NA
J gene: TRBJ1-1
clone size: NA
V gene: TRBV19
CDR3 protein: CASSIGQEAFF
CDR3 DNA: TGTGCCAGTAGTATAGGACAGGAAGCTTTCTTT

D gene: NA
J gene: TRBJ1-2
clone size: NA
V gene: TRBV29-1
CDR3 protein: CSVESRVGGDSYTF
CDR3 DNA: TGCAGCGTTGAATCTAGGGTAGGGGGAGACAGCTACACCTTC

D gene: TRBD1
J gene: TRBJ1-1
clone size: NA
V gene: TRBV7-6
CDR3 protein: CASSLEGTGDEAFF
CDR3 DNA: TGTGCCAGCAGCTTAGAGGGGACAGGAGATGAAGCTTTCTTT

D gene: TRBD1
J gene: TRBJ1-1
clone size: NA
V gene: TRBV6-5
CDR3 protein: CASSVSGTGGTEAFF
CDR3 DNA: TGTGCCAGCAGTGTCTCCGGGACAGGGGGCACTGAAGCTTTCTTT

D gene: NA
J gene: TRBJ1-1
clone size: once
V gene: TRBV28
CDR3 protein: CASTTAQEAMNTEAFF
CDR3 DNA: TGTGCCAGCACCACGGCCCAGGAGGCGATGAACACTGAAGCTTTCTTT

D gene: TRBD1
J gene: TRBJ1-5
clone size: NA
V gene: TRBV28
CDR3 protein: CASSKSRGQGQPQHF
CDR3 DNA: TGTGCCAGCAGTAAATCCAGGGGGCAGGGTCAGCCCCAGCATTTT

D gene: NA
J gene: TRBJ1-5
clone size: few
V gene: TRBV7-9
CDR3 protein: CASSTGRGNQPQHF
CDR3 DNA: TGTGCCAGCAGCACGGGTCGGGGGAATCAGCCCCAGCATTTT

D gene: NA
J gene: TRBJ2-3
clone size: few
V gene: TRBV28
CDR3 protein: CASNQIRGSSTDTQYF
CDR3 DNA: TGTGCCAGCAACCAAATAAGGGGATCTAGCACAGATACGCAGTATTTT

D gene: NA
J gene: TRBJ1-1
clone size: few
V gene: TRBV29-1
CDR3 protein: CSVDRGLNTEAFF
CDR3 DNA: TGCAGCGTTGACCGGGGATTGAACACTGAAGCTTTCTTT

D gene: TRBD1
J gene: TRBJ2-7
clone size: NA
V gene: TRBV5-6
CDR3 protein: CASRPTGGNEQYF
CDR3 DNA: TGTGCCAGCAGACCGACAGGGGGTAACGAGCAGTACTTC

D gene: TRBD2
J gene: TRBJ2-7
clone size: NA
V gene: TRBV28
CDR3 protein: CASSSGLAAYEQYF
CDR3 DNA: TGTGCCAGCAGTTCCGGGCTAGCGGCCTACGAGCAGTACTTC

D gene: NA
J gene: TRBJ1-2
clone size: NA
V gene: TRBV30
CDR3 protein: CACQRGNAGRNYGYTF
CDR3 DNA: TGTGCCTGTCAAAGGGGAAATGCGGGACGGAACTATGGCTACACCTTC

D gene: NA
J gene: TRBJ1-1
clone size: NA
V gene: TRBV2
CDR3 protein: CASKERLLDVAFF
CDR3 DNA: TGTGCCAGCAAGGAGCGATTGTTGGATGTGGCTTTCTTT

D gene: TRBD1
J gene: TRBJ1-6
clone size: few
V gene: TRBV30
CDR3 protein: CAWSVPGGGSPLHF
CDR3 DNA: TGTGCCTGGAGTGTACCAGGGGGCGGTTCACCCCTCCACTTT

D gene: NA
J gene: TRBJ1-5
clone size: NA
V gene: TRBV6-1
CDR3 protein: CASTLNSNQPRHF
CDR3 DNA: TGTGCCAGCACATTGAATAGCAATCAGCCCCGGCATTTT

D gene: TRBD2
J gene: TRBJ2-3
clone size: NA
V gene: TRBV7-3
CDR3 protein: CASSASGGEQDTQYF
CDR3 DNA: TGTGCCAGCAGCGCTAGCGGGGGGGAACAAGATACGCAGTATTTT

D gene: TRBD1
J gene: TRBJ2-1
clone size: NA
V gene: TRBV7-8
CDR3 protein: CASSPPGQEGYNEQFF
CDR3 DNA: TGTGCCAGCAGCCCCCCCGGACAGGAAGGGTACAATGAGCAGTTCTTC

D gene: TRBD2
J gene: TRBJ2-7
clone size: NA
V gene: TRBV11-2
CDR3 protein: CASSSTSGSSYEQYF
CDR3 DNA: TGTGCCAGCAGCTCCACTAGCGGGAGTTCCTACGAGCAGTACTTC

D gene: NA
J gene: TRBJ2-7
clone size: NA
V gene: TRBV4-3
CDR3 protein: CASSQDTGETYEQYF
CDR3 DNA: TGCGCCAGCAGCCAAGATACTGGGGAGACATACGAGCAGTACTTC

D gene: TRBD1
J gene: TRBJ2-1
clone size: once
V gene: TRBV19
CDR3 protein: CASGQGYNEQFF
CDR3 DNA: TGTGCCAGTGGACAGGGCTACAATGAGCAGTTCTTC

D gene: NA
J gene: TRBJ1-2
clone size: NA
V gene: TRBV5-6
CDR3 protein: CASSSGGVYGYTF
CDR3 DNA: TGTGCCAGCAGCTCGGGGGGCGTCTATGGCTACACCTTC

D gene: TRBD1
J gene: TRBJ2-5
clone size: NA
V gene: TRBV7-9
CDR3 protein: CASSKGGTGRETQYF
CDR3 DNA: TGTGCCAGCAGCAAGGGGGGGACAGGGCGAGAGACCCAGTACTTC

D gene: NA
J gene: TRBJ1-1
clone size: NA
V gene: TRBV19
CDR3 protein: CASSIQGSRTEAFF
CDR3 DNA: TGTGCCAGTAGTATTCAGGGATCCAGGACTGAAGCTTTCTTT

D gene: TRBD1
J gene: TRBJ1-1
clone size: NA
V gene: TRBV27
CDR3 protein: CASSFRGETEAFF
CDR3 DNA: TGTGCCAGCAGTTTCAGGGGGGAGACTGAAGCTTTCTTT